This T cell receptor (beta chain) emerged from a study of metastatic and nonmetastatic thyroid tumors (dated by TCRdb to the early 2020s). Some background on the complete study: Repertoires from peripheral blood and from tumor or nodule tissue samples of malignant and benign thyroid patients were compared.

In its sample, this clone was seen a few times. What antigen it recognizes has not been identified. No much larger clone exists at a distance of one base, and base qualities are not known. None of the patients had been given any treatment before thyroid surgery. The study retrospectively analysed patient clinical samples collected from about 2012 to 2018 using T-cell receptor beta sequencing. The library was obtained by PCR. This sample was sequenced with an Illumina HiSeq 4000. The TCR beta-chain CDR3 region of each patient was profiled by high-throughput sequencing. On the study's bioinformatics: A classifier to discriminate distant-metastatic papillary thyroid cancer patients was built from CDR3 differences across clinicopathological groups. The Shannon index was used to assess repertoire diversity, and the Morisita-Horn index was used to assess tumor-blood repertoire similarity. Using fastp trimming at Q25 and MiXCR clonotype assembly, TCRdb reanalyzed the public sequencing data and kept in-frame beta chains. The V and J calls follow TCRdb's processing rather than the paper's. The sample contains about 64,000 clones, approximately 4% of them found a single time. In total, the top ten clones hold around 22% of the sample.

Overall study outcomes, separate from this receptor: TCR beta diversity was reported as significantly higher in malignant tumors than in benign nodules, in both blood and tumor samples.

CDR1 and CDR2 are read off the germline V gene (reference sequence) as LNHDA and SQIVND. Inclusive of the bounding cysteine and phenylalanine, the CDR3 is 15 residues long. This entry keeps only the CDR3 DNA: 45 bases, framed from base 1. V loses 8 bases of germline sequence and J loses 2 bases, and the interval between the two ends is 13 bases. The sequence came from a female donor with papillary thyroid cancer or a benign thyroid nodule (not recorded which). Some clones in this sample may be carry-over from other donors' samples. The V gene is TRBV19 and the J gene is TRBJ2-6, with a tentative D gene TRBD1 over 5 matching bases. The sequenced material came from blood. The CDR3 has the sequence CASGDGHTGANVLTF. The nucleotide sequence reads as follows: TGTGCCAGTGGCGACGGACACACTGGGGCCAACGTCCTGACTTTC.